This TCR beta chain was documented in a study of Ad26.COV2.S vaccination and SARS-CoV-2 variants. Study-level background: Of the COV1001 trial arms, the Ad26.COV2.S arm included the donor. Ad26.COV2.S given intramuscularly, once or twice 56 days apart.

TCRdb keeps only in-frame clones here, not all; method: immunoSEQ multiplex PCR. The sample yields over 400,000 clones, 80% to 95% seen once. Study conclusions and caveats: Vaccinees displayed broader spike-specific TCR repertoires than placebo recipients.

This clone was seen a single time. Its target is unknown. Stated treatment: 19 received Ad26.COV2.S at low or high dose, single or two shots; about 5 received placebo; per-sample allocation not given. Day 63 after the first vaccine or placebo injection was the time point for sampling. Ad26.COV2.S expressed prefusion-stabilized spike from the original Wuhan strain. The CDR3 covers 17 residues. Trimming took off 0 bases at V and 2 bases at J, with 16 bases between the two ends. Germline V gives CDR1 SEHNR, CDR2 FQNEAQ (reference sequence). The rearrangement uses TRBV7-9 and TRBJ1-1, with D unresolved. The source was peripheral blood, collected in a trial of Ad26.COV2.S vaccine versus placebo. The sequence was collected from a person aged 18-60 years who received the Ad26.COV2.S COVID-19 vaccine or a placebo. The CDR3 region has the DNA TGTGCCAGCAGCTTAGCGCTTGTCAGACACCCTAACACTGAAGCTTTCTTT. Translated: CASSLALVRHPNTEAFF.